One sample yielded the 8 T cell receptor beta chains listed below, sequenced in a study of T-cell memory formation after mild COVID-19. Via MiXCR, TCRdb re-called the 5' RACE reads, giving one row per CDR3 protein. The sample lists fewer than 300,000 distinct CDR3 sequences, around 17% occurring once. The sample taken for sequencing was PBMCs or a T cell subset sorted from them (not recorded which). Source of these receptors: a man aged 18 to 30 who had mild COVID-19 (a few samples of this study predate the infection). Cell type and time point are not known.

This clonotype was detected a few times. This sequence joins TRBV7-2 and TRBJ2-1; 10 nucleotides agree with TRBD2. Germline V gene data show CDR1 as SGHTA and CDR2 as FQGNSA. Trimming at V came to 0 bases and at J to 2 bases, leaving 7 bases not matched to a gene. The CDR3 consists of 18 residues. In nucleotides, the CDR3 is TGTGCCAGCAGCTTAGCGCGAGAAACTAGCGGGGCCTACAATGAGCAGTTCTTC. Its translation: CASSLARETSGAYNEQFF.

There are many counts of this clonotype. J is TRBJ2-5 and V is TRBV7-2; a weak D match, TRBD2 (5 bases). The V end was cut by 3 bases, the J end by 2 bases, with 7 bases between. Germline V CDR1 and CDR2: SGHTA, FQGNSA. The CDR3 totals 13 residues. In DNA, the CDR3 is TGTGCCAGCAGCTTTCGGGGTCAAGAGACCCAGTACTTC. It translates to CASSFRGQETQYF. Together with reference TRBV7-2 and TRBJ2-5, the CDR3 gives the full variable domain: GAGVSQSPSNKVTEKGKDVELRCDPISGHTALYWYRQSLGQGLEFLIYFQGNSAPDKSGLPSDRFSAERTGGSVSTLTIQRTQQEDSAVYLCASSFRGQETQYFGPGTRLLVL.

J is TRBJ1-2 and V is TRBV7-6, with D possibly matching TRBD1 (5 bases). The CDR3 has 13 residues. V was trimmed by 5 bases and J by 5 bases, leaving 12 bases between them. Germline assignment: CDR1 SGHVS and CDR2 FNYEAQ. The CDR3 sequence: CASSHGGGYGYTF. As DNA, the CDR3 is TGTGCCAGCAGCCACGGGGGAGGGTATGGCTACACCTTC. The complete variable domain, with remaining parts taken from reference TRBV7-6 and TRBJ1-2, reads GAGVSQSPRYKVTKRGQDVALRCDPISGHVSLYWYRQALGQGPEFLTYFNYEAQQDKSGLPNDRFSAERPEGSISTLTIQRTEQRDSAMYRCASSHGGGYGYTFGSGTRLTVV.

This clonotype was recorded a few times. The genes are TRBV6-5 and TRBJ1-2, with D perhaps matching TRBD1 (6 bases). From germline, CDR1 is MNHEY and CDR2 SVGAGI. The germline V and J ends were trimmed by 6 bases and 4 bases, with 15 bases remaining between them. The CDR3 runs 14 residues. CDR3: CASRGARGAYGYTF. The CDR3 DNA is TGTGCCAGCAGGGGGGCCCGCGGGGCCTATGGCTACACCTTC.

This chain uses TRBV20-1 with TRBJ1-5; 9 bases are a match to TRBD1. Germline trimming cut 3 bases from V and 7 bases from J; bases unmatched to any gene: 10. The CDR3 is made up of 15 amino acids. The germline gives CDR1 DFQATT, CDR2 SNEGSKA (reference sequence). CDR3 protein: CSARAGTGRGQPQHF. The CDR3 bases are TGCAGTGCTAGGGCGGGGACAGGGAGAGGGCAGCCCCAGCATTTT.

The CDR3 reads CASSMTGSPDTQYF. The DNA for the CDR3 is TGTGCCAGCAGCATGACAGGGTCCCCAGATACGCAGTATTTT. This sequence joins TRBV7-3 and TRBJ2-3; TRBD1 agrees at 7 bases. CDR3 size: 14 residues. Germline CDR1 SGHTA, CDR2 FQGTGA. The trim removed 5 bases at V and 4 bases at J, leaving 6 bases unmatched.

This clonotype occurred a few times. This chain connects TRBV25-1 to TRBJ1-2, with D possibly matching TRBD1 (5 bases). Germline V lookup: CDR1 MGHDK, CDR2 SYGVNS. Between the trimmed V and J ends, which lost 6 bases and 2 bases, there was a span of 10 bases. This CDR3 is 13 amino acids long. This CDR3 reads CASRRPGNYGYTF. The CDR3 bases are TGTGCCAGCAGGAGGCCAGGGAACTATGGCTACACCTTC.

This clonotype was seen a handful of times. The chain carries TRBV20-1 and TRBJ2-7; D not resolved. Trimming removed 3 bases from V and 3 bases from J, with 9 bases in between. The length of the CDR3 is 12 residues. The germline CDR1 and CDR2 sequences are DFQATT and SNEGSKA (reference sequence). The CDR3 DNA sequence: TGCAGTGCTAGCGCCGCTAGCTACGAGCAGTACTTC. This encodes CSASAASYEQYF.